The clone carrying this T cell receptor (beta chain) came up a few times. Antigen: not known. It was at deep level that the assay was run. The authors distributed each subset's genomic DNA evenly over several immunoSEQ plates. The assay was immunoSEQ multiplex PCR, and TCRdb's table has in-frame clones only and misses some. Counted here are 450,000 to 500,000 clones, 78% occurring once; the ten biggest clones make up around 12%. The donor cohort consisted entirely of Caucasian adults residing in Nashville, Tennessee. This sample was taken from a study of shared clonotypes between healthy human individuals. The study, taken as a whole, reports: An expected dependence of interdonor clonotype sharing on sequencing depth was noted.

V dropped 2 bases and J dropped 2; count of bases not matched to a gene: 4. Germline V gene lookup returns CDR1 SGHRS and CDR2 YFSETQ. The CDR3 sequence is 15 residues long. The V call is TRBV5-1, the J call TRBJ2-1; 7 bases fit TRBD1. The specimen sequenced was PBMCs. The source is a woman aged 40 to 55 in good health. Some clones in this sample may be carry-over from other donors' samples. The CDR3 region has the DNA TGCGCCAGCAGCTTCGACAGGGTACCCTACAATGAGCAGTTCTTC. It yields the protein CASSFDRVPYNEQFF.